Listed here is a single T cell receptor beta chain. Its antigen is unknown. This clone may be a read error of a much larger clone one base away. The source of the sample is a study of breast tumors, draining lymph nodes, adjacent tissues (dated by TCRdb to 2016 to 2017). Some background on the complete study: TCR beta repertoires were compared across tumor, adjacent nontumor tissue and axillary lymph nodes obtained from breast cancer patients. The study was designed to assess the relationships and possible T-cell exchange between tumor, surrounding tissue and draining lymph node repertoires in human breast cancer.

Including the terminal cysteine and phenylalanine, the CDR3 comprises 16 residues. The read is trimmed to its CDR3 DNA, 48 bases read in frame from base 1. CDR1 is given as MGHRA and CDR2 as YSYEKL, both from the germline V gene. Overall study results and their limits: Tumor T-cell repertoires showed less diversity than lymph node repertoires and more diversity than nontumor tissue repertoires, and tumor T-cell repertoires showed preferential V and J gene usage. The data were considered consistent with most tumor T cells being derived from the lymph node and subsequently expanding within tumor tissue. Tumor and nontumor tissue repertoires were found to be significantly more similar in luminal-like than in basal-like breast cancer. Rather than being directly demonstrated, the conclusion that tumor T cells originate in lymph nodes was presented as consistent with a hypothesis.

Lymph node samples were obtained from the axillary draining lymph nodes of breast cancer patients. Sequencing relied on an Illumina HiSeq 2000. Multiplex PCR amplification was used to build the TCR beta chain libraries. The amplified TCR beta chain products were analyzed by high-throughput sequencing. Using fastp at Q25 and MiXCR, TCRdb reprocessed the public reads and kept productive beta chains. Rows with a matching CDR3 protein are joined into one entry that keeps the most common DNA and genes. Present in this sample are 90,000 to 120,000 distinct CDR3 sequences, 21% of which were seen just once. The top ten hold around 1.3% of the sample.

The receptor comes from a female donor with breast cancer. Some clones in this sample may be carry-over from other donors' samples. Sequenced: axillary lymph node tissue. The chain links TRBV4-1 with TRBJ2-5; TRBD1 lines up with 7 middle nucleotides. The sequenced DNA is TGCGCCAGCAGCCAAGATAGGGCGACAGGGCTTGAGACCCAGCACTTC. Its amino acids are CASSQDRATGLETQHF.